The present TCR beta chain was sequenced within a study of blood T cells in healthy people across ages. Next came a second PCR, run for about 6 to 11 cycles, which used a sample-barcoded 5' primer along with a J-beta primer mix. MiXCR, run by TCRdb on the 5' RACE reads, gives a single entry per CDR3 protein. The sample consists of 600,000 or so distinct CDR3 sequences, 21% of them appearing once. Trimming at V came to 1 base and at J to 4 bases, leaving 6 bases not matched to a gene. Per the germline V gene, CDR1 is SEHNR and CDR2 is FQNEAQ (reference sequence). This CDR3 is built from 16 residues. Sequenced input: blood. This chain joins TRBV7-9 and TRBJ2-3, with 9 bases lining up with TRBD2. The sequence came from a man aged 65 to 85 in good health. Written as DNA, the CDR3 is TGTGCCAGCAGCTTAGGCGGGAGGGCCAGGGCAGATACGCAGTATTTT. As protein: CASSLGGRARADTQYF.